Presented here are 11 T cell receptor beta chains from one specimen sequenced in a study of blood T cell repertoires in COVID-19. Profiled with immunoSEQ multiplex PCR; TCRdb holds only in-frame clones, not every one. Of about 160,000 clones detected, roughly 90% appear once; the ten largest clones hold 6% to 8.5%. Sequenced: PBMCs or T cells enriched from blood (not recorded which). Source of these receptors: a woman in her forties or fifties who had recovered from COVID-19.

The chain uses TRBV27 and TRBJ1-4; D not resolved. The CDR3 contains 15 residues. The V gene's germline CDR1 is MNHEY and CDR2 SMNVEV (reference sequence). V lost 1 base and J 4 bases, leaving 10 bases between the germline ends. CDR3 bases: TGTGCCAGCAGTTTATTCCCGGTTTATAATGAAAAACTGTTTTTT. As protein: CASSLFPVYNEKLFF. Supplemented by reference TRBV27 and TRBJ1-4, the full variable domain reads EAQVTQNPRYLITVTGKKLTVTCSQNMNHEYMSWYRQDPGLGLRQIYYSMNVEVTDKGDVPEGYKVSRKEKRNFPLILESPSPNQTSLYFCASSLFPVYNEKLFFGSGTQLSVL.

J is TRBJ1-5 and V is TRBV6-1; D possibly corresponds to TRBD1 (5 bases). Germline lookup yields CDR1 MNHNS and CDR2 SASEGT. V lost 3 bases to trimming and J lost 7 bases, with 10 bases between them. CDR3 length: 13 residues. This CDR3 reads CASSEQGQQPQHF. The CDR3 DNA sequence: TGTGCCAGCAGTGAGCAGGGCCAGCAGCCCCAGCATTTT.

This clone has only one observation. This chain links TRBV7-6 with TRBJ2-5; TRBD1 aligns across 7 bases. J lost 5 bases, V lost 5 bases, and 11 bases had no gene match. Germline-derived CDR1 and CDR2 are SGHVS and FNYEAQ. CDR3 length: 15 residues. The CDR3 DNA follows: TGTGCCAGCAGCCCTGGGGCAGGGGGTCGCGAGACCCAGTACTTC. Translation gives CASSPGAGGRETQYF.

This clone has a single count. The chain has TRBV5-1 and TRBJ1-1; D not certain. The CDR3 is made up of 16 amino acids. Trimming took 5 bases from V and 1 from J, leaving 18 bases between them. Germline values: CDR1 SGHRS, CDR2 YFSETQ. CDR3 loop: CASSRGSDFPNTEAFF. DNA for the CDR3: TGCGCCAGCAGTCGAGGGTCCGACTTTCCGAACACTGAAGCTTTCTTT.

The gene calls are TRBV14 and TRBJ2-1; the D gene is possibly TRBD1 (5 bases). Between the trimmed V and J ends, which lost 7 bases and 0 bases, there was a span of 16 bases. This CDR3 has 16 amino acids. Germline V lookup: CDR1 SGHDN, CDR2 FVKESK. The CDR3 protein is CASNAAGFGSYNEQFF. CDR3 DNA sequence: TGTGCCAGCAATGCTGCAGGGTTTGGCTCCTACAATGAGCAGTTCTTC.

The chain employs TRBV18 and TRBJ1-2, with D tentatively TRBD1 (5 bases). The CDR3 has 14 residues. V gave up 0 bases and J gave up 2 bases, with 7 bases separating them. CDR1 is KGHSH and CDR2 is LQKENI in the germline V gene. This CDR3 reads CASSPPTANYGYTF. CDR3 DNA sequence: TGTGCCAGCTCACCACCGACAGCCAACTATGGCTACACCTTC.

The chain is built from TRBV19 and TRBJ1-3; possible D gene TRBD1, 5 bases. This CDR3 spans 14 amino acids. Germline V lookup: CDR1 LNHDA, CDR2 SQIVND (reference sequence). V shed 7 bases and J shed 4 bases, with 14 bases lying between them. This CDR3 is CASNGAPPGNTIYF. CDR3 coding DNA: TGTGCCAGTAATGGGGCGCCCCCAGGAAACACCATATATTTT.

This clone has just one count. The chain joins TRBV7-3 to TRBJ2-2; 9 nucleotides line up with TRBD1. Per the germline V gene, CDR1 is SGHTA and CDR2 is FQGTGA. The CDR3 runs 16 residues. V lost 5 bases and J lost 1; bases outside the gene matches: 5. The CDR3 DNA follows: TGTGCCAGCAGCCACAGGGACAGGGAGAACACCGGGGAGCTGTTTTTT. It codes for CASSHRDRENTGELFF. The complete variable domain, with remaining parts taken from reference TRBV7-3 and TRBJ2-2, reads GAGVSQTPSNKVTEKGKYVELRCDPISGHTALYWYRQSLGQGPEFLIYFQGTGAADDSGLPNDRFFAVRPEGSVSTLKIQRTERGDSAVYLCASSHRDRENTGELFFGEGSRLTVL.

This chain joins TRBV9 and TRBJ1-1; unclear D gene. The CDR3 runs 15 residues. The V gene's germline CDR1 is SGDLS and CDR2 YYNGEE. V gave up 3 bases and J gave up 1 base, with 13 bases separating them. The CDR3 nucleotides are TGTGCCAGCAGCGGACGCGGGGTGGGGAACACTGAAGCTTTCTTT. Translating it yields CASSGRGVGNTEAFF.

The chain carries TRBV19 and TRBJ1-1, with 9 bases fitting TRBD1. This CDR3 region has 14 residues. With 5 bases clipped from V and 4 bases from J, the junction kept 5 bases outside the gene matches. The germline gives CDR1 LNHDA, CDR2 SQIVND (reference sequence). CDR3 residues: CASSPGQGTTEAFF. The CDR3 coding sequence is TGTGCCAGTAGTCCAGGACAGGGGACCACTGAAGCTTTCTTT.

The chain uses TRBV11-2 and TRBJ2-2, with 7 bases identical to TRBD1. This CDR3 spans 16 amino acids. CDR1 and CDR2 from the germline V gene are SGHAT and FQNNGV. The ends lost 2 bases at V and 8 bases at J; junction bases unmatched: 11. Here the CDR3 reads CASSLSGQSSVGELFF. The CDR3 DNA is TGTGCCAGCAGCTTATCGGGACAGTCTTCGGTGGGGGAGCTGTTTTTT.